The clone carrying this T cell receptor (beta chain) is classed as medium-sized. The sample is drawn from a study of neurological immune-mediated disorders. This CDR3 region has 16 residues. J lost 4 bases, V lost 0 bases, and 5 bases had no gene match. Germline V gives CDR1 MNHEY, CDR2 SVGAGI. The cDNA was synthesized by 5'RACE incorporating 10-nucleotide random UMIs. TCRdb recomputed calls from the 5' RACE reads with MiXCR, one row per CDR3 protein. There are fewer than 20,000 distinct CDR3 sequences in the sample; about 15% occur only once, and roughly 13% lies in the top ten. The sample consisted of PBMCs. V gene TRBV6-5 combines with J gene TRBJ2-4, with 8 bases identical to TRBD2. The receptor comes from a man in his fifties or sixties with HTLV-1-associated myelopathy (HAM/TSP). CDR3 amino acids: CASSYSISGGKNIQYF. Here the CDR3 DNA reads TGTGCCAGCAGTTACTCGATTTCGGGGGGGAAAAACATTCAGTACTTC.